This is a list of T cell receptor beta chains from one sample in a study of cytomegalovirus exposure and HLA in healthy donors. Clones were sequenced by immunoSEQ multiplex PCR, and TCRdb holds only the in-frame ones, with some missing. The sample records around 150,000 clones, 70% to 90% being singletons. The sample consisted of PBMCs. All receptors come from a woman in her twenties or thirties in good health and CMV-seronegative. The CDR3 runs from the conserved cysteine through the conserved F or W. The order of the fields is clone size, V gene, D gene, J gene, CDR3 DNA, CDR3 protein. A D gene is named only where the DNA matches it firmly. The size of a clone is reported for some rows only, either as once, few or many, or as a class for expanded clones.

clone size: .
V gene: TRBV6-5
D gene: .
J gene: TRBJ1-2
CDR3 DNA: TGTGCCAGCAACGGAGCCGGGGGCCTCTATGGCTACACCTTC
CDR3 protein: CASNGAGGLYGYTF

clone size: .
V gene: TRBV11-2
D gene: .
J gene: TRBJ1-2
CDR3 DNA: TGTGCCAGCAGCTTAGGGGGAAATGGCTACACCTTC
CDR3 protein: CASSLGGNGYTF

clone size: .
V gene: TRBV27
D gene: TRBD2
J gene: TRBJ2-1
CDR3 DNA: TGTGCCAGCAGTTCTACCCTCGCGCGGGCTAGCGGGTTTAAGGTGGATGAGCAGTTCTTC
CDR3 protein: CASSSTLARASGFKVDEQFF

clone size: .
V gene: TRBV4-3
D gene: TRBD2
J gene: TRBJ2-7
CDR3 DNA: TGCGCCAGCAGCGGGACTAGAGGTGAGCAGTACTTC
CDR3 protein: CASSGTRGEQYF

clone size: once
V gene: TRBV2
D gene: .
J gene: TRBJ2-3
CDR3 DNA: TGTGCCAGCAGAAGATTAACGAGCACAGATACGCAGTATTTT
CDR3 protein: CASRRLTSTDTQYF

clone size: .
V gene: TRBV6-6
D gene: .
J gene: TRBJ2-5
CDR3 DNA: TGTGCCAGCCGGAGACAGACAAATTTAGAGACCCAGTACTTC
CDR3 protein: CASRRQTNLETQYF

clone size: .
V gene: TRBV5-6
D gene: .
J gene: TRBJ1-1
CDR3 DNA: TGTGCCAGCAGCTTAGGGGGGAGGACTGAAGCTTTCTTT
CDR3 protein: CASSLGGRTEAFF

clone size: .
V gene: TRBV5-1
D gene: TRBD2
J gene: TRBJ2-2
CDR3 DNA: TGCGCCAGCAGCACGGGACTAGTCGACACCGGGGAGCTGTTTTTT
CDR3 protein: CASSTGLVDTGELFF

clone size: .
V gene: TRBV7-2
D gene: TRBD1
J gene: TRBJ2-2
CDR3 DNA: TGTGCCAGCAGCTTAGTAGGGGGCTTTGGCACCGGGGAGCTGTTTTTT
CDR3 protein: CASSLVGGFGTGELFF

clone size: once
V gene: TRBV4-3
D gene: .
J gene: TRBJ2-2
CDR3 DNA: TGCGCCAGCAGCCAAGATTCGGCCCCCGGGGAGCTGTTTTTT
CDR3 protein: CASSQDSAPGELFF

clone size: .
V gene: TRBV5-1
D gene: .
J gene: TRBJ1-1
CDR3 DNA: TGCGCCAGCAATTCAGGGAACACTGAAGCTTTCTTT
CDR3 protein: CASNSGNTEAFF

clone size: .
V gene: TRBV4-2
D gene: TRBD2
J gene: TRBJ2-7
CDR3 DNA: TGTGCCAGCAGCACAAACGGGGGGGCCTACGAGCAGTACTTC
CDR3 protein: CASSTNGGAYEQYF

clone size: .
V gene: TRBV27
D gene: .
J gene: TRBJ1-1
CDR3 DNA: TGTGCCAGCAGTTTATCACCCATGAACACTGAAGCTTTCTTT
CDR3 protein: CASSLSPMNTEAFF

clone size: .
V gene: TRBV6-6
D gene: .
J gene: TRBJ2-2
CDR3 DNA: TGTGCCAGCAGTTATCCCGGGGAGCTGTTTTTT
CDR3 protein: CASSYPGELFF

clone size: .
V gene: TRBV7-9
D gene: .
J gene: TRBJ2-1
CDR3 DNA: TGTGCCAGCAGCCGAGGGGCATTCGACTACAATGAGCAGTTCTTC
CDR3 protein: CASSRGAFDYNEQFF

clone size: few
V gene: TRBV6-1
D gene: .
J gene: TRBJ2-3
CDR3 DNA: TGTGCCAGCAGTGACAGGGACGGCACAGATACGCAGTATTTT
CDR3 protein: CASSDRDGTDTQYF

clone size: .
V gene: TRBV5-3
D gene: .
J gene: TRBJ1-5
CDR3 DNA: TGTGCCAGAAGCTTCGGTCAGCCCCAGCATTTT
CDR3 protein: CARSFGQPQHF